What follows describes a single T cell receptor (beta chain). Its antigen is still unknown. This record comes from a study of cytomegalovirus exposure and HLA in healthy donors. Study-wide findings and caveats: With DRB1 most and HLA-C fewest, TCR association rates differed between HLA loci in a later analysis. Some TCR beta chains (around 180 of them) were listed as cytomegalovirus-associated. What a later analysis showed was that several of the most significant clusters appeared linked to common viral pathogens.

V was clipped by 1 base and J by 3 bases, with 4 bases between them. Germline CDR1 and CDR2: DFQATT and SNEGSKA (reference sequence). The CDR3 runs to 11 residues. The PCR used 60 Vbeta and 13 Jbeta primers. Only in-frame clones appear in the TCRdb table, and some are missing; sequencing was by immunoSEQ multiplex PCR. Altogether around 99,000 clones are present, around 81% being singletons, with the ten largest covering less than 2.5%. The chain is built from TRBV20-1 and TRBJ2-7; D unclear. This receptor was taken from a woman aged 25 to 45 in good health and CMV-seronegative. Sequencing was done on a sample of PBMCs. Written as DNA, the CDR3 is TGCAGTGCTAGAGGAGTCTACGAGCAGTACTTC. Protein: CSARGVYEQYF.